The 27 T cell receptor beta chains below all came from one sample that was sequenced in a study of T cells expressing NK-cell markers (TCRdb year 2020). The method behind the library was 5' RACE. Reads for this sample came from an Illumina HiSeq 2000. TCRdb reprocessed the reads and provides one entry for every CDR3 protein sequence; no DNA is given. This sample's records show about 260,000 distinct CDR3 sequences. 4% to 4.5% of the sample is taken by the ten largest. The specimen sequenced was blood T cells: a sorted CD56 or NKG2C T cell subset, CD4+ or CD8+ T cells, or bulk PBMC T cells (not recorded which). All receptors derive from a woman aged 18-70 years in good health.

V usage is TRBV5-1 and J usage is TRBJ2-7. Germline-derived CDR1 and CDR2 are SGHRS and YFSETQ. This CDR3 has 15 residues. The CDR3 sequence is CASSLERVGAYEQYF.

The rearrangement uses TRBV4-3 and TRBJ2-1; TCRdb gives TRBD1 as the D gene, but with no DNA this cannot be confirmed. Per the germline V gene, CDR1 is LGHNA and CDR2 is YSLEER. CDR3 length equals 20 residues. The CDR3 region is CASSQDVPGQGSSTYNEQFF.

The J gene is TRBJ2-3, the V gene TRBV9; TCRdb's D call, TRBD1, is unchecked because there is no DNA. The CDR3 has 14 residues. Germline V gene sequence: CDR1 SGDLS, CDR2 YYNGEE. The CDR3 loop reads CASNTGTGTDTQYF.

The rearrangement joins TRBV3-1 to TRBJ2-1; TCRdb gives TRBD2 as the D gene, but with no DNA this cannot be confirmed. The CDR3 is 12 amino acids. Germline loops: CDR1 LGHDT, CDR2 YNNKEL (reference sequence). The CDR3 protein is CASSRTSVEQFF.

This sequence joins TRBV6-2 or TRBV6-3 and TRBJ2-1; no DNA is available, so the TRBD2 call from TCRdb remains unchecked. The germline gives CDR1 MNHEY, CDR2 SVGEGT. There are 15 residues in the CDR3. CDR3: CASSYERGGGNEQFF.

The chain joins TRBV6-1 to TRBJ1-1; TCRdb outputs TRBD1, but without DNA this stays unchecked. The CDR3 has 15 residues. Per germline, CDR1 MNHNS and CDR2 SASEGT. CDR3: CASIRGVGGLTEAFF.

V gene TRBV11-2 combines with J gene TRBJ2-1; without DNA, the TCRdb call of TRBD1 cannot be checked. The CDR3 totals 15 residues. Germline values: CDR1 SGHAT, CDR2 FQNNGV. The CDR3 spells CASSFSTGKGYEQFF.

The V and J genes are TRBV12-3 or TRBV12-4 and TRBJ2-6; the D gene TCRdb calls, TRBD2, cannot be checked with no DNA. CDR3 length: 17 amino acids. Here the CDR3 reads CASSLRGLATGANVLTF.

The CDR3 sequence: CASSHITATGELFF. J is TRBJ2-2 and V is TRBV14. The CDR3 loop spans 14 amino acids. Germline CDR1 and CDR2: SGHDN and FVKESK.

The chain recombines TRBV7-2 with TRBJ2-1. This CDR3 has 14 residues. In germline, CDR1 is SGHTA, CDR2 FQGNSA. The chain's CDR3 is CASSLAGFRNEQFF.

The rearrangement links TRBV6-5 to TRBJ2-1; TCRdb lists TRBD1, though no DNA is available to test this call. Germline CDR1 is MNHEY and CDR2 is SVGAGI. CDR3 size: 17 residues. CDR3: CASSYSGAFGEDNEQFF.

The V and J genes are TRBV20-1 and TRBJ1-3; the D call from TCRdb, TRBD1, cannot be confirmed without DNA. Per germline, CDR1 DFQATT and CDR2 SNEGSKA (reference sequence). This CDR3 comprises 15 residues. CDR3 in amino acids: CSASRGPLAGNTIYF.

V usage is TRBV5-1 and J usage is TRBJ2-3; no DNA is available, so the TRBD1 call from TCRdb remains unchecked. This CDR3 is 14 amino acids long. CDR1 and CDR2 (germline): SGHRS, YFSETQ. The CDR3 reads CASSLDSSTDTQYF.

The chain couples TRBV14 to TRBJ1-4; the D call from TCRdb, TRBD1, cannot be confirmed without DNA. This CDR3 region has 13 residues. Germline V gene sequence: CDR1 SGHDN, CDR2 FVKESK. CDR3: CASSRNEGAKLFF. Combining the CDR3 with reference TRBV14 and TRBJ1-4 gives the whole variable domain EAGVTQFPSHSVIEKGQTVTLRCDPISGHDNLYWYRRVMGKEIKFLLHFVKESKQDESGMPNNRFLAERTGGTYSTLKVQPAELEDSGVYFCASSRNEGAKLFFGSGTQLSVL.

V is TRBV6-1 and J is TRBJ1-4; TCRdb's D gene call, TRBD1, goes unchecked for lack of DNA. Germline values: CDR1 MNHNS, CDR2 SASEGT. The CDR3 is 16 amino acids. CDR3 region: CASSQGGGATNEKLFF.

The V gene is TRBV20-1, the J gene TRBJ1-5; TCRdb's D call of TRBD1 is untestable without DNA. The germline V gene has CDR1 DFQATT and CDR2 SNEGSKA (reference sequence). The CDR3 sequence is 15 residues long. This chain's CDR3 is CSASPVGQGNQPQHF.

The rearrangement uses TRBV7-8 and TRBJ2-3; TCRdb's D call of TRBD2 is untestable without DNA. From germline, CDR1 is SGHVS and CDR2 FQNEAQ. The CDR3 runs 16 residues. CDR3 sequence reads: CASSHLPTSGIDTQYF. The variable domain in full, with the rest retrieved from reference TRBV7-8 and TRBJ2-3, is GAGVSQSPRYKVAKRGQDVALRCDPISGHVSLFWYQQALGQGPEFLTYFQNEAQLDKSGLPSDRFFAERPEGSVSTLKIQRTQQEDSAVYLCASSHLPTSGIDTQYFGPGTRLTVL.

This chain joins TRBV14 and TRBJ1-2; no DNA is available, so the TRBD1 call from TCRdb remains unchecked. Germline CDR1 reads SGHDN; CDR2 reads FVKESK. This CDR3 region has 15 residues. The CDR3 loop reads CASSQGAGLSYGYTF.

The chain couples TRBV7-3 to TRBJ1-1; the D call from TCRdb, TRBD1, cannot be confirmed without DNA. Germline CDR1 and CDR2: SGHTA and FQGTGA. The CDR3 covers 13 residues. CDR3 amino acids: CASSLIPTGRAFF.

The chain links TRBV19 to TRBJ1-5; the TCRdb call, TRBD1, lacks DNA for checking. The CDR3 has 16 residues. The germline gives CDR1 LNHDA, CDR2 SQIVND (reference sequence). CDR3 residues: CASRGSRGLSNQPQHF. Combining the CDR3 with reference TRBV19 and TRBJ1-5 gives the whole variable domain DGGITQSPKYLFRKEGQNVTLSCEQNLNHDAMYWYRQDPGQGLRLIYYSQIVNDFQKGDIAEGYSVSREKKESFPLTVTSAQKNPTAFYLCASRGSRGLSNQPQHFGDGTRLSIL.

The CDR3 region is CASSYGVSNSPLHF. This chain links TRBV6-5 with TRBJ1-6. The CDR3 contains 14 residues. Germline V gene lookup returns CDR1 MNHEY and CDR2 SVGAGI.

The chain combines TRBV7-3 with TRBJ2-5; the D gene TCRdb calls, TRBD2, cannot be checked with no DNA. This CDR3 has 13 amino acids. Looked up from germline, CDR1 is SGHTA and CDR2 is FQGTGA. The CDR3 sequence: CASSWRGGETQYF.

The gene calls are TRBV28 and TRBJ2-5. The germline CDR1 and CDR2 sequences are MDHEN and SYDVKM. The CDR3 runs to 12 residues. The CDR3 region is CASRGTKETQYF.

The chain joins TRBV29-1 to TRBJ2-1; TCRdb designates TRBD1, a call that cannot be tested without DNA. CDR1 is SQVTM and CDR2 is ANQGSEA in the germline V gene. The CDR3 consists of 16 residues. The CDR3 protein is CSCRGSLDRGRNEQFF.

The gene calls are TRBV10-3 and TRBJ2-7; TCRdb names TRBD1, which stays unverified in the absence of DNA. The CDR3 has 13 residues. CDR1 is ENHRY and CDR2 is SYGVKD in the germline V gene. CDR3: CAISEQGVYEQYF.

The CDR3 sequence: CASSETGTRPTTDTQYF. The chain couples TRBV5-4 to TRBJ2-3; TCRdb names TRBD2, which stays unverified in the absence of DNA. CDR1 and CDR2 (germline): SGHNT, YYREEE (reference sequence). The CDR3 is 17 residues long.

The chain couples TRBV24-1 to TRBJ2-1; no DNA is available, so the TRBD2 call from TCRdb remains unchecked. CDR1 is KGHDR, CDR2 SFDVKD, per germline. The CDR3 loop spans 15 amino acids. This CDR3 is CATSQRGSSYNEQFF.